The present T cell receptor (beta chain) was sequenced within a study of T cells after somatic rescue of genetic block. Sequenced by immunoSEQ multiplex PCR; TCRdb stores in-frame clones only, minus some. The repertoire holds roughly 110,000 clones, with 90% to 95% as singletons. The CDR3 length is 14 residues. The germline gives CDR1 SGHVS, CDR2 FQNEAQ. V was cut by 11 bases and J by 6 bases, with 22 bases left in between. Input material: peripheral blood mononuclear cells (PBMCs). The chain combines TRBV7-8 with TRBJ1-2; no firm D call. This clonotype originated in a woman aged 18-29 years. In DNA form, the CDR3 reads TGTGCCGCCGGGCCCCGGGTCCCGAAGGATGGCTACACCTTC. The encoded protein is CAAGPRVPKDGYTF.